The entry below describes one T cell receptor beta chain. Antigen specificity is unknown. The data are from a study of T cell clusters in autoimmune cytopenias. Findings and limits, study-wide: Compared with active autoimmune hepatitis patients, healthy donors showed 2.5 to 3-fold more exclusive TRB clusters.

TRB was amplified from around 250 ng of peripheral blood genomic DNA per sample. Per the germline V gene, CDR1 is SGHRS and CDR2 is YFSETQ. The CDR3 runs to 14 residues. TRB rearrangements were amplified by touch-down multiplex PCR with mixed TRB-A/B primers. TCRdb re-called the multiplex PCR reads; one entry per CDR3 protein, DNA not given. Here the sample table reports a few thousand distinct CDR3 sequences. The sample was also linked to a second study, of T cell repertoires in aging, cancer and after chemotherapy. Turning to that study: Compared with age-matched healthy donors, untreated hematological or solid cancer patients showed higher blood TCR clonality.

The sequenced sample was peripheral blood. The rearrangement links TRBV5-1 to TRBJ1-4. The TCR originated in a human donor in good health. The CDR3: CASSLTPSNEKLFF.